Each of the 5 T cell receptor beta chains below was sequenced from the same sample in a study of blood T cell repertoires in COVID-19. Assay: immunoSEQ multiplex PCR; the TCRdb copy retains only in-frame clones and omits some. This table has 3,000 to 3,500 clones, 70% appearing once. The specimen sequenced was peripheral blood. Source of these receptors: a man in his 70s with active COVID-19.

The chain uses TRBV18 and TRBJ2-5; possible D gene TRBD2, 5 bases. Trimming took 3 bases from V and 5 from J, leaving 16 bases between them. Germline V gives CDR1 KGHSH, CDR2 LQKENI. This CDR3 is built from 15 residues. As DNA, the CDR3 is TGTGCCAGCTCACCCGCAGGTCTAGGCGGGGAGACCCAGTACTTC. This gives the protein CASSPAGLGGETQYF.

The rearrangement joins TRBV11-2 to TRBJ1-4; 10 nucleotides line up with TRBD1. V shed 5 bases and J 8 bases; nucleotides not matched to a gene: 5. Germline CDR1 is SGHAT and CDR2 is FQNNGV. This CDR3 has 14 amino acids. Here the CDR3 reads CASSRQGAVEKLFF. The DNA of the CDR3 is TGTGCCAGCAGCCGACAGGGGGCTGTCGAAAAACTGTTTTTT.

This clone was detected a few times. This chain joins TRBV6-6 and TRBJ1-2; the D is unclear. Trimming took 5 bases from V and 0 from J, leaving 7 bases between them. Germline V CDR1 and CDR2: MNHNY, SVGAGI (reference sequence). This CDR3 has 13 residues. In DNA form, the CDR3 reads TGTGCCAGCAGTATAGTAGCTAACTATGGCTACACCTTC. Amino acids: CASSIVANYGYTF.

This clone turned up a few times. The chain carries TRBV5-6 and TRBJ2-1, with D perhaps TRBD1 (6 bases). With 3 bases removed from V and 3 bases from J, the gap between germline ends came to 10 bases. This CDR3 has 14 amino acids. CDR1 and CDR2 from the germline V gene are SGHDT and YYEEEE. This chain's CDR3 is CASSSTGVYNEQFF. CDR3 in DNA: TGTGCCAGCAGCTCGACAGGCGTCTACAATGAGCAGTTCTTC.

This clone is termed medium-sized (0.01 to 0.1%). This chain uses TRBV19 with TRBJ1-3; the D gene is possibly TRBD1 (6 bases). Germline CDR1 is LNHDA and CDR2 is SQIVND (reference sequence). This CDR3 contains 14 residues. V lost 7 bases and J lost 8, with 18 bases in between. As DNA, the CDR3 is TGTGCCAGTACGAGTACAGGGATGGCGGACACCATATATTTT. Translating it yields CASTSTGMADTIYF.